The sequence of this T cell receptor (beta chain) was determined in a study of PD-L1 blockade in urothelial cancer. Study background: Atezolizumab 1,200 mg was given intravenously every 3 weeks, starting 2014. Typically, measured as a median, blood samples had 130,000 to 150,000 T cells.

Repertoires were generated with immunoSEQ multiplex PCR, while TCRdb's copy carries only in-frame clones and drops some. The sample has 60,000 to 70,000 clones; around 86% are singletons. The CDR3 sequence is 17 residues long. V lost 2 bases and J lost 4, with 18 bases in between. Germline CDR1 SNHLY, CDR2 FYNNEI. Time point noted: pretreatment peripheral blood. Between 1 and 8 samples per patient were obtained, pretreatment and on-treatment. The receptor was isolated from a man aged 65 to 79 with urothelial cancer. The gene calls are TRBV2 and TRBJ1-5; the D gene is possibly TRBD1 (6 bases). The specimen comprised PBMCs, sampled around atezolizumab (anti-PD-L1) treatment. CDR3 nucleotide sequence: TGTGCCAGCAGTGAATCTGGGCAGGGGTCCCAAAATCAGCCCCAGCATTTT. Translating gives CASSESGQGSQNQPQHF.